This note documents a single T cell receptor beta chain sequence. This entry belongs to a study of molecular identifiers for immune sequencing clone quantification. TCRdb reprocessed the PCR reads with MiXCR, giving one entry per CDR3 protein. The data hold roughly 100,000 distinct CDR3 sequences, with under 40% observed a single time. Germline CDR1 reads DFQATT; CDR2 reads SNEGSKA (reference sequence). CDR3 length equals 15 residues. Trimming cost V 3 bases and J 2 bases; bases outside gene matches: 10. The material sequenced was naive CD8+ T cells from blood, with Jurkat cell RNA spiked in. Subset: FACS-sorted CD8+CD4-CCR7+CD45RA+ naive T cells. The genes are TRBV20-1 and TRBJ2-7; TRBD1 agrees at 7 bases. The origin of this receptor is a human donor in good health. Some libraries in this study had Jurkat cell RNA spiked in. The CDR3 region has the DNA TGCAGTGCTAGTGTTGGGGGCACAGGGGCCTACGAGCAGTACTTC. Its translation: CSASVGGTGAYEQYF.